The subject of this entry is one T cell receptor (beta chain). This record belongs to a study of identical twins. TCRdb itself ran the 5' RACE reads through MiXCR, one entry per CDR3 protein. Among 1.5 million to 2 million distinct CDR3 sequences listed, more than 30% were seen once. The V gene's germline CDR1 is SGHRS and CDR2 YFSETQ. V shed 5 bases and J 13 bases; nucleotides not matched to a gene: 16. CDR3 length: 16 residues. Sequenced: cord blood. This receptor was obtained from a newborn girl in good health. The chain combines TRBV5-1 with TRBJ2-5, with 14 bases fitting TRBD2. CDR3 sequence: CASSSETSGGAYRPYF. In DNA form, the CDR3 reads TGCGCCAGCAGTTCCGAGACTAGCGGGGGGGCCTATAGGCCGTACTTC.